Listed here are 21 T cell receptor beta chains from one sample, sequenced in a study of blood T cell repertoires in COVID-19. Sequencing was performed with immunoSEQ multiplex PCR; in TCRdb, only in-frame clones are kept and a portion is missing. There are some 320,000 clones in the sample; roughly 90% occur only once, and 2.6% lies in the top ten. What was sequenced was PBMCs or T cells enriched from blood (not recorded which). Receptor source: a man aged 55 to 69 who had recovered from COVID-19.

The chain couples TRBV7-6 to TRBJ1-6; TRBD1 matches at 7 bases. The CDR3 totals 16 residues. Trimming removed 6 bases from V and 3 bases from J; junction bases left unmatched: 8. Germline lookup yields CDR1 SGHVS and CDR2 FNYEAQ. CDR3 nucleotides: TGTGCCAGCAGTCCTGGAGGGGGCGTCTATAATTCACCCCTCCACTTT. This gives the protein CASSPGGGVYNSPLHF.

This chain joins TRBV5-8 and TRBJ1-3; maybe TRBD1 (6 bases). CDR1 is SGHTS and CDR2 is YDEGEE in the germline V gene. This CDR3 is 15 amino acids long. Between the trimmed V and J ends, which lost 3 bases and 2 bases, there was a span of 12 bases. This chain's CDR3 is CASSWSGAPGNTIYF. The DNA of the CDR3 is TGTGCCAGCAGCTGGTCAGGGGCTCCTGGAAACACCATATATTTT.

The rearrangement links TRBV24-1 to TRBJ1-5; a possible D gene is TRBD1 (6 bases). V lost 2 bases and J 1 base, leaving 17 bases between the germline ends. This CDR3 is 18 amino acids long. CDR1 is KGHDR and CDR2 is SFDVKD in the germline V gene. CDR3 bases: TGTGCCACCAGTGATTCCGGAAACAGGGTTTTGAGCAATCAGCCCCAGCATTTT. It encodes CATSDSGNRVLSNQPQHF.

A single count supports this clone. The chain carries TRBV2 and TRBJ1-5; 7 bases fit TRBD1. With V trimmed by 6 bases and J by 4 bases, 6 bases remained unmatched. In germline, CDR1 is SNHLY, CDR2 FYNNEI. The CDR3 contains 14 residues. The CDR3 region has the DNA TGTGCCAGCAGGGAGCAACAGGGGAATCAGCCCCAGCATTTT. It specifies CASREQQGNQPQHF. The entire variable domain, with the rest obtained from reference TRBV2 and TRBJ1-5, is as follows: EPEVTQTPSHQVTQMGQEVILRCVPISNHLYFYWYRQILGQKVEFLVSFYNNEISEKSEIFDDQFSVERPDGSNFTLKIRSTKLEDSAMYFCASREQQGNQPQHFGDGTRLSIL.

The chain links TRBV28 to TRBJ1-1; D gene unclear. Trimming shortened V by 2 bases and J by 3 bases, and 10 bases separated the two germline ends. CDR3 size: 14 residues. Looked up from germline, CDR1 is MDHEN and CDR2 is SYDVKM. CDR3 region: CASSLRGMDTEAFF. CDR3 in DNA: TGTGCCAGCAGTTTACGGGGTATGGACACTGAAGCTTTCTTT.

This clone appeared once. The chain carries TRBV5-1 and TRBJ1-4; 8 bases fit TRBD1. V lost 1 base and J lost 0; bases outside the gene matches: 8. Germline lookup yields CDR1 SGHRS and CDR2 YFSETQ. The CDR3 loop spans 18 amino acids. The CDR3 region is CASSLYWAGGATNEKLFF. The CDR3 DNA is TGCGCCAGCAGCTTGTACTGGGCAGGGGGCGCAACTAATGAAAAACTGTTTTTT.

The table lists this clone with a few counts. This chain joins TRBV19 and TRBJ1-2; possibly TRBD1 for D (5 bases). The CDR3 is 15 amino acids. Deletions cut 6 bases from V and 3 bases from J, with 17 bases between. Germline V gene lookup returns CDR1 LNHDA and CDR2 SQIVND (reference sequence). CDR3 nucleotide sequence: TGTGCCAGTAGCAACGAGGGAGGGGTTGACTATGGCTACACCTTC. It specifies CASSNEGGVDYGYTF.

The rearrangement joins TRBV25-1 to TRBJ2-3, with a tentative D call TRBD2 (7 bases). Germline V gene data show CDR1 as MGHDK and CDR2 as SYGVNS. The ends were cut back, 0 bases at V and 4 bases at J, with 14 bases in the middle. The CDR3 is 16 residues long. The CDR3, as DNA: TGTGCCAGCAGTGAATATGTGGGGGGGCCATCAGATACGCAGTATTTT. It specifies CASSEYVGGPSDTQYF.

This clone has just one count. This sequence joins TRBV19 and TRBJ1-6; D not resolved. This CDR3 spans 13 amino acids. Germline-derived CDR1 and CDR2 are LNHDA and SQIVND (reference sequence). V lost 9 bases, J lost 9 bases, and 15 bases lay in between. In DNA form, the CDR3 reads TGTGCCAGCGCAGGTGCTCTCGGTTCACCCCTCCACTTT. This codes for CASAGALGSPLHF.

The chain couples TRBV6-5 to TRBJ1-1, with D perhaps matching TRBD1 (5 bases). CDR3 length equals 14 residues. Germline-derived CDR1 and CDR2 are MNHEY and SVGAGI. Between the trimmed V and J ends, which lost 7 bases and 3 bases, there was a span of 15 bases. The CDR3 sequence is CASKESWGDTEAFF. The CDR3 DNA is TGTGCCAGCAAAGAAAGTTGGGGGGACACTGAAGCTTTCTTT.

CDR3 sequence: CASSQTGFTEAFF. The CDR3 coding sequence is TGTGCCAGTAGTCAGACAGGGTTCACTGAAGCTTTCTTT. J is TRBJ1-1 and V is TRBV19; 7 bases fit TRBD1. This CDR3 has 13 residues. Germline V CDR1 and CDR2: LNHDA, SQIVND (reference sequence). Trimming took 5 bases from V and 4 from J; bases not matched to a gene: 4.

The V gene is TRBV5-8, the J gene TRBJ1-5, with a tentative D call TRBD1 (6 bases). This CDR3 has 15 amino acids. Germline V lookup: CDR1 SGHTS, CDR2 YDEGEE. Trimming cost V 3 bases and J 3 bases, with 13 bases left between them. The CDR3 DNA sequence: TGTGCCAGCAGCTCGGACGGGACATTCAATCAGCCCCAGCATTTT. Its translation is CASSSDGTFNQPQHF.

This chain links TRBV9 with TRBJ2-2; 8 nucleotides match TRBD2. Losses at the gene ends were 0 bases for V and 5 bases for J; bases not matched to a gene: 6. The CDR3 extends over 16 amino acids. Germline loops: CDR1 SGDLS, CDR2 YYNGEE. CDR3 loop: CASSVGGGTSTGELFF. CDR3 sequence (DNA): TGTGCCAGCAGCGTAGGTGGGGGGACTAGTACCGGGGAGCTGTTTTTT.

The chain joins TRBV23-1 to TRBJ1-6; the match to TRBD1 covers 7 bases. TRBV23-1 is recorded as an ORF, its role being uncertain. CDR3 length equals 17 residues. J was trimmed by 9 bases and V by 3 bases; bases with no gene match: 14. For the CDR3, the DNA is TGCGCCAGCAGTCACCCGACAGGGAGAGAACTGTGTTCACCCCTCCACTTT. Its protein product is CASSHPTGRELCSPLHF.

This CDR3 is CASSQEIQSSGNTIYF. In DNA, the CDR3 is TGTGCCAGCAGCCAAGAAATACAGAGCTCTGGAAACACCATATATTTT. The genes are TRBV3-1 (or the pseudogene TRBV3-2) and TRBJ1-3; D call uncertain. Germline V gives CDR1 LGHDT, CDR2 YNNKEL (reference sequence). V gave up 0 bases and J gave up 0 bases, with 9 bases separating them. The CDR3 is 16 residues long.

CDR3 protein: CASSLRDTYGYTF. In DNA, the CDR3 is TGTGCCAGCAGCCTCCGGGACACCTATGGCTACACCTTC. V usage is TRBV7-2 and J usage is TRBJ1-2; a possible D gene is TRBD1 (6 bases). V was pared by 5 bases and J by 4 bases, with 11 bases between. The CDR3 sequence is 13 residues long. Per germline, CDR1 SGHTA and CDR2 FQGNSA.

Many counts were recorded for this clone. The gene calls are TRBV5-1 and TRBJ1-2; 7 bases agree with TRBD1. V lost 4 bases to trimming and J lost 5 bases; unmatched junction nucleotides: 5. CDR1 and CDR2 (germline): SGHRS, YFSETQ. CDR3 length: 13 amino acids. The CDR3 region has the DNA TGCGCCAGCAGCGGAACAGGGGAATATGGCTACACCTTC. Translation gives CASSGTGEYGYTF.

The rearrangement links TRBV6-1 to TRBJ2-7, with 9 bases aligning to TRBD1. The length of the CDR3 is 15 residues. After removal of 2 bases from V and 2 bases from J, the junction contained 4 bases not matched to a gene. Germline values: CDR1 MNHNS, CDR2 SASEGT. The CDR3 loop reads CASSETHRGPYEQYF. The DNA of the CDR3 is TGTGCCAGCAGTGAAACGCACAGGGGGCCCTACGAGCAGTACTTC.

The rearrangement joins TRBV30 to TRBJ2-2, with 8 bases fitting TRBD1. Germline V gene sequence: CDR1 GTSNPN, CDR2 SVGIG (reference sequence). The V and J ends lost 3 bases and 6 bases, in that order; junction bases with no gene match: 9. CDR3 size: 15 residues. The CDR3 DNA sequence: TGTGCCTGGAGGCCGACAGGGGCAGTCGCCGGGGAGCTGTTTTTT. Translated: CAWRPTGAVAGELFF. Full variable domain (remainder filled in from reference TRBV30 and TRBJ2-2): SQTIHQWPATLVQPVGSPLSLECTVEGTSNPNLYWYRQAAGRGLQLLFYSVGIGQISSEVPQNLSASRPQDRQFILSSKKLLLSDSGFYLCAWRPTGAVAGELFFGEGSRLTVL.

This chain joins TRBV11-3 and TRBJ1-2; 7 nucleotides line up with TRBD1. The CDR3 is made up of 15 amino acids. Trimming cost V 5 bases and J 1 base; bases outside gene matches: 7. CDR1 is SGHNT and CDR2 is YENEEA in the germline V gene. This CDR3 is CASSKWDSNNYGYTF. The CDR3 coding sequence is TGTGCCAGCAGCAAATGGGACAGCAATAACTATGGCTACACCTTC. The full variable domain, in which reference TRBV11-3 and TRBJ1-2 provide the parts outside the CDR3, is EAGVVQSPRYKIIEKKQPVAFWCNPISGHNTLYWYLQNLGQGPELLIRYENEEAVDDSQLPKDRFSAERLKGVDSTLKIQPAELGDSAVYLCASSKWDSNNYGYTFGSGTRLTVV.

Turning to this clone: The sample has other DNA sequences that encode this CDR3 too. The J gene is TRBJ1-2, the V gene TRBV20-1; a possible D gene is TRBD1 (5 bases). V was shortened by 3 bases and J by 6 bases, with 8 bases between the two germline ends. The CDR3 spans 11 residues. Germline values: CDR1 DFQATT, CDR2 SNEGSKA (reference sequence). DNA for the CDR3: TGCAGTGCTAGGTCCAGGGATGGCTACACCTTC. Its protein product is CSARSRDGYTF.